This T cell receptor (beta chain) originates from a study of shared clonotypes between healthy human individuals. Germline lookup yields CDR1 KGHSY and CDR2 FQNENV. V shed 1 base and J 11 bases; nucleotides not matched to a gene: 8. This CDR3 contains 13 residues. Produced via immunoSEQ multiplex PCR; TCRdb's table is partial and in-frame only. The sample lists about 2 million clones, roughly 94% occurring once. Input material: naive CD4+ T cells sorted from blood. Indicated subset: CD45RA+ positively selected. The chain joins TRBV16 to TRBJ2-7, with 7 bases lining up with TRBD2. The source is a young man in good health. CDR3 protein: CASSQWGGTDKYF. Written as DNA, the CDR3 is TGTGCCAGCAGCCAATGGGGAGGGACGGACAAGTACTTC.